This T cell receptor beta chain was sequenced for a study of T cells in Graves' hyperthyroidism and ophthalmopathy. Study-wide results and limits: Blood samples included most of the expanded thyroid clonotypes exceeding 0.001.

The table lists this clonotype with many counts. Its antigen remains unidentified. An absence of ophthalmopathy progression within 18 months meant stable Graves' hyperthyroidism. Patients aged 18 to 65 with hyperthyroidism were newly diagnosed, with duration under 2 months. PBMCs were collected from an approximately 9.3 ml volume of fresh peripheral blood. Authors of the study amplified TCR beta CDR3 regions from RNA transcripts. HTBI primers drove first-round RT-PCR of the TCR CDR3. TCRdb independently ran MiXCR on the multiplex PCR reads; one entry per CDR3 protein. Of 400,000 to 500,000 distinct CDR3 sequences in the sample, approximately 14% were seen once. CDR3 length: 12 residues. Germline values: CDR1 SNHLY, CDR2 FYNNEI. V shed 11 bases and J shed 6 bases, with 16 bases lying between them.

This chain links TRBV2 with TRBJ1-1; D may be TRBD1 (5 bases). The sequencing input was blood. The clonotype originates from a woman aged 18-29 years with Graves' hyperthyroidism. CDR3 in amino acids: CAAGRGSAEAFF. In DNA, the CDR3 is TGTGCCGCGGGAAGGGGAAGCGCTGAAGCTTTCTTT.